Sequencing of this T cell receptor (beta chain) was carried out in a study of T cells in Graves' hyperthyroidism and ophthalmopathy. Study details: At initial diagnosis, before any treatment had begun, peripheral blood was obtained. General study points: Researchers found most expanded thyroid clonotypes above 0.001 in blood as well.

Researchers amplified the TCR beta CDR3 regions from RNA transcripts. Carried out on the TCR CDR3, a first-round RT-PCR used the HTBI primer set. Via MiXCR, TCRdb re-called the multiplex PCR reads, giving one row per CDR3 protein. Altogether 530,000 or so distinct CDR3 sequences are present, around 22% being singletons, with the ten largest covering 10% to 12%. PBMCs were derived from about 9.1 ml fresh peripheral blood. This clonotype was counted ten times or more. The target antigen is unknown. This CDR3 comprises 16 residues. V shed 0 bases and J shed 1 base, with 11 bases lying between them. The V gene's germline CDR1 is SGHKS and CDR2 YYEKEE (reference sequence).

This sequence joins TRBV5-5 and TRBJ1-5; D possibly corresponds to TRBD1 (5 bases). The sequence was obtained from a woman aged 25 to 39 with Graves' ophthalmopathy. The specimen sequenced was blood. CDR3 sequence reads: CASSLGQGGSNQPQHF. The CDR3 coding sequence is TGTGCCAGCAGCTTGGGTCAGGGAGGGAGCAATCAGCCCCAGCATTTT.